The present T cell receptor beta chain was sequenced within a study of blood T cell repertoires in COVID-19. Looked up from germline, CDR1 is LNHDA and CDR2 is SQIVND (reference sequence). V was shortened by 7 bases and J by 6 bases, with 15 bases between the two germline ends. The CDR3 has 13 amino acids. The table came from immunoSEQ multiplex PCR; TCRdb's copy has only in-frame clones and leaves some out. The table includes about 120,000 clones, around nine tenths detected once. Sequencing input: peripheral blood. This TCR came from a woman aged 50 to 60 with acute or convalescent COVID-19. The J gene is TRBJ1-2, the V gene TRBV19; possibly TRBD1 for D (6 bases). DNA for the CDR3: TGTGCCAGTATGGGACACCTATTAAATGGCTACACCTTC. Translating it yields CASMGHLLNGYTF.